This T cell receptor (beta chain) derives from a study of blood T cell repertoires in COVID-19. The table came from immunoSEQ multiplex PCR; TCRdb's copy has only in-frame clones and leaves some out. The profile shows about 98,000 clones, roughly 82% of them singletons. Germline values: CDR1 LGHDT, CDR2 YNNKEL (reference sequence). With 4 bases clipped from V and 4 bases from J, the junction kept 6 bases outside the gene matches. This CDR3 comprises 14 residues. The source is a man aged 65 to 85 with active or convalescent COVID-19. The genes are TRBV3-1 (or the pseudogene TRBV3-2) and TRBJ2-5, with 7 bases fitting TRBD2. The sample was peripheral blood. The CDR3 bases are TGTGCCAGCAGCCGAGGTACGGGAGGAGAGACCCAGTACTTC. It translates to CASSRGTGGETQYF.